The 31 T cell receptor beta chains presented below share a single source sample, sequenced in a study of blood T cell repertoires in COVID-19. The data were produced by immunoSEQ multiplex PCR, yet TCRdb's version contains in-frame clones alone and is incomplete. In the table there are approximately 150,000 clones, more than 85% of which are singletons. Material for sequencing was peripheral blood. Receptors were obtained from a man aged 50-59 years with active or convalescent COVID-19.

This clone has more than one count but fewer than ten. The rearrangement joins TRBV4-1 to TRBJ1-2; D may be TRBD1 (6 bases). Trimming took 1 base from V and 4 from J, leaving 13 bases between them. The CDR3 is 15 amino acids. Germline V gene lookup returns CDR1 MGHRA and CDR2 YSYEKL. CDR3: CASSQGAGATYGYTF. The CDR3 DNA reads as TGCGCCAGCAGCCAAGGGGCGGGGGCTACCTATGGCTACACCTTC.

The chain employs TRBV5-1 and TRBJ2-7; 10 positions agree with TRBD1. V dropped 4 bases and J dropped 4; count of bases not matched to a gene: 8. The CDR3 has 15 amino acids. Germline CDR1 SGHRS, CDR2 YFSETQ. Written as DNA, the CDR3 is TGCGCCAGCAGCCCCGGGACAGGGGTTTTATACGAGCAGTACTTC. Its translation: CASSPGTGVLYEQYF.

The chain's CDR3 is CASSQVYGTSGLGYTF. DNA of the CDR3: TGCGCCAGCAGCCAAGTGTATGGGACTAGTGGCTTGGGCTACACCTTC. The chain joins TRBV4-3 to TRBJ1-2; D may be TRBD1 (5 bases). Germline V gives CDR1 LGHNA, CDR2 YSLEER. The CDR3 length is 16 residues. With 1 base removed from V and 8 bases from J, the gap between germline ends came to 20 bases.

The chain couples TRBV6-5 to TRBJ2-1; TRBD1 agrees at 7 bases. Trimming at V came to 4 bases and at J to 2 bases, leaving 8 bases not matched to a gene. In germline, CDR1 is MNHEY, CDR2 SVGAGI. The CDR3 is made up of 16 amino acids. The CDR3 nucleotides read TGTGCCAGCAGTTCTCTCGACAGGGCCCCCTACAATGAGCAGTTCTTC. It is translated as CASSSLDRAPYNEQFF.

The chain couples TRBV3-1 (or the pseudogene TRBV3-2) to TRBJ2-7, with 9 bases fitting TRBD1. CDR1 LGHDT and CDR2 YNNKEL come from the germline V gene (reference sequence). Unmatched junction bases numbered 10, after V lost 4 bases and J lost 3 bases. This CDR3 spans 16 amino acids. CDR3 in amino acids: CASSPIIGTGIYEQYF. The CDR3 nucleotides read TGTGCCAGCAGCCCAATTATCGGGACAGGGATCTACGAGCAGTACTTC.

The rearrangement joins TRBV2 to TRBJ2-6, with 10 bases that match TRBD1. The CDR3 length is 18 residues. Per the germline V gene, CDR1 is SNHLY and CDR2 is FYNNEI. Germline trimming cut 2 bases from V and 4 bases from J; bases unmatched to any gene: 8. CDR3 sequence reads: CASSEHPGQGKGANVLTF. The CDR3 coding sequence is TGTGCCAGCAGTGAACACCCGGGACAGGGGAAAGGGGCCAACGTCCTGACTTTC.

The chain combines TRBV7-9 with TRBJ2-7, with a possible D match to TRBD1 (6 bases). Germline CDR1 SEHNR, CDR2 FQNEAQ (reference sequence). Trimming stripped 1 base from V and 2 bases from J, with 9 bases between. CDR3 length: 14 residues. CDR3 sequence: CASSLGGQAYEQYF. The CDR3 bases are TGTGCCAGCAGCTTAGGGGGGCAAGCCTACGAGCAGTACTTC.

CDR3 amino acids: CASSFKLAGGPQDNEQYF. CDR3 DNA: TGTGCCAGCAGCTTTAAACTAGCGGGAGGGCCCCAAGATAACGAGCAGTACTTC. The chain uses TRBV11-2 and TRBJ2-7; TRBD2 aligns across 13 bases. Per germline, CDR1 SGHAT and CDR2 FQNNGV. Losses at the gene ends were 3 bases for V and 5 bases for J; bases not matched to a gene: 13. The CDR3 length is 18 residues.

The gene calls are TRBV5-1 and TRBJ2-7, with D perhaps TRBD1 (6 bases). CDR1 SGHRS and CDR2 YFSETQ come from the germline V gene. The CDR3 covers 16 residues. Trimming shortened V by 4 bases and J by 3 bases, and 20 bases separated the two germline ends. This chain's CDR3 is CASSHNTGTSSYEQYF. The DNA for the CDR3 is TGCGCCAGCAGCCACAACACCGGGACATCCAGCTACGAGCAGTACTTC.

This chain uses TRBV30 with TRBJ2-1, with 8 bases that match TRBD1. The germline CDR1 and CDR2 sequences are GTSNPN and SVGIG (reference sequence). The CDR3 contains 14 residues. The V segment lost 5 bases and the J segment 1 base; nucleotides outside the gene matches: 4. The CDR3 coding sequence is TGTGCCTGGGCGCAGGGGGCTTCCTACAATGAGCAGTTCTTC. This translates into CAWAQGASYNEQFF.

The V and J genes are TRBV19 and TRBJ1-5; TRBD1 matches at 8 bases. In germline, CDR1 is LNHDA, CDR2 SQIVND (reference sequence). This CDR3 region has 13 residues. With V trimmed by 8 bases and J by 6 bases, 6 bases remained unmatched. This CDR3 is CASQDRAFQPQHF. The DNA for the CDR3 is TGTGCCAGTCAGGACAGGGCGTTTCAGCCCCAGCATTTT.

V gene TRBV6-5 combines with J gene TRBJ2-7; TRBD1 matches at 9 bases. The CDR3 runs to 14 residues. CDR1 and CDR2 from the germline V gene are MNHEY and SVGAGI. Losses at the gene ends were 6 bases for V and 2 bases for J; bases not matched to a gene: 5. Here the CDR3 reads CASRGQGITYEQYF. The CDR3 DNA sequence: TGTGCCAGCAGAGGACAGGGGATAACCTACGAGCAGTACTTC.

The V gene is TRBV9, the J gene TRBJ2-1; D perhaps matches TRBD2 (5 bases). In germline, CDR1 is SGDLS, CDR2 YYNGEE. Trimming cost V 0 bases and J 7 bases, with 14 bases left between them. The length of the CDR3 is 15 residues. In DNA form, the CDR3 reads TGTGCCAGCAGCGTAGATCGGGCCCGGGGTAATGAGCAGTTCTTC. The encoded protein is CASSVDRARGNEQFF.

This clone showed up just once. The J gene is TRBJ2-7, the V gene TRBV28, with TRBD1 matching 8 bases. The CDR3 consists of 14 residues. Germline values: CDR1 MDHEN, CDR2 SYDVKM. J lost 6 bases, V lost 4 bases, and 8 bases had no gene match. In DNA, the CDR3 is TGTGCCAGCAGTTATCCGGACAGGGCTACCGAGCAGTACTTC. It translates to CASSYPDRATEQYF.

This chain links TRBV20-1 with TRBJ2-2, with TRBD2 matching 11 bases. The CDR3 sequence is 15 residues long. V trimming: 3 bases; J trimming: 1 base; junction bases outside the gene matches: 1. Germline V gene data show CDR1 as DFQATT and CDR2 as SNEGSKA (reference sequence). The CDR3 spells CSASSGRVNTGELFF. The CDR3 DNA reads as TGCAGTGCTAGTAGCGGGAGGGTGAACACCGGGGAGCTGTTTTTT.

This chain uses TRBV6-4 with TRBJ1-6; D remains unclear. This CDR3 contains 13 residues. Germline V CDR1 and CDR2: MRHNA, SNTAGT. V shed 5 bases and J shed 10 bases, with 12 bases lying between them. CDR3 coding DNA: TGTGCCAGCAGTCCGGAGGCTCGGTCACCCCTCCACTTT. It yields the protein CASSPEARSPLHF.

The J gene is TRBJ1-5, the V gene TRBV9, with D tentatively TRBD1 (5 bases). CDR1 SGDLS and CDR2 YYNGEE come from the germline V gene. The CDR3 sequence is 14 residues long. V was cut by 3 bases and J by 5 bases, with 12 bases left in between. In nucleotides, the CDR3 is TGTGCCAGCAGCGGGCGGGGGGACTATCAGCCCCAGCATTTT. It translates to CASSGRGDYQPQHF.

The V call is TRBV5-1, the J call TRBJ2-2, with D maybe TRBD2 (6 bases). Trimming removed 2 bases from V and 7 bases from J, with 18 bases in between. The CDR3 is 16 amino acids. Germline CDR1 SGHRS, CDR2 YFSETQ. CDR3 sequence: CASSFWAGTTVGELFF. CDR3 DNA: TGCGCCAGCAGCTTTTGGGCGGGGACGACAGTCGGGGAGCTGTTTTTT.

In its sample, this clone was seen once. The chain employs TRBV14 and TRBJ1-2; D is possibly TRBD1 (6 bases). V was shortened by 0 bases and J by 2 bases, with 13 bases between the two germline ends. The CDR3 contains 16 residues. CDR1 and CDR2 (germline): SGHDN, FVKESK. Here the CDR3 DNA reads TGTGCCAGCAGCCAAGATTGGGTGGACAGAAACTATGGCTACACCTTC. Translation gives CASSQDWVDRNYGYTF.

The chain links TRBV5-1 to TRBJ2-7, with 10 positions matching TRBD2. The germline CDR1 and CDR2 sequences are SGHRS and YFSETQ. The CDR3 contains 15 residues. J gave up 5 bases and V 0 bases, and 5 bases lay outside the gene matches. The CDR3 here is CASSLATSGTDEQYF. DNA for the CDR3: TGCGCCAGCAGCTTGGCCACTAGCGGGACGGACGAGCAGTACTTC.

The CDR3 loop is CASSEAPGSQPQHF. CDR3 sequence (DNA): TGTGCCAGCAGTGAAGCTCCAGGGTCTCAGCCCCAGCATTTT. The genes are TRBV6-1 and TRBJ1-5; TRBD1 might be the D (5 bases). This CDR3 has 14 residues. Trimming left V 0 bases short and J 6 bases short, with 9 bases between. Germline V gene sequence: CDR1 MNHNS, CDR2 SASEGT.

The chain carries TRBV18 and TRBJ1-2; D is possibly TRBD1 (6 bases). Trimming pared 5 bases from V and 7 bases from J, leaving 17 bases between. Germline V gene data show CDR1 as KGHSH and CDR2 as LQKENI. The CDR3 is made up of 14 amino acids. CDR3 loop: CASSTGQNLLGYTF. CDR3 coding DNA: TGTGCCAGCTCAACAGGACAGAACCTCCTTGGCTACACCTTC. The whole variable domain, filled in from reference TRBV18 and TRBJ1-2, reads NAGVMQNPRHLVRRRGQEARLRCSPMKGHSHVYWYRQLPEEGLKFMVYLQKENIIDESGMPKERFSAEFPKEGPSILRIQQVVRGDSAAYFCASSTGQNLLGYTFGSGTRLTVV.

In its sample, this clone was seen once. The chain carries TRBV15 and TRBJ1-5, with D possibly being TRBD1 (5 bases). Germline V gives CDR1 LNHNV, CDR2 YYDKDF (reference sequence). This CDR3 has 18 amino acids. The V end was cut by 0 bases, the J end by 1 base, with 16 bases between. The chain's CDR3 is CATSRDGSRVESNQPQHF. In nucleotides, the CDR3 is TGTGCCACCAGCAGAGATGGGTCCAGGGTGGAAAGCAATCAGCCCCAGCATTTT.

The rearrangement joins TRBV4-2 to TRBJ2-2; 7 positions match TRBD1. Trimming removed 0 bases from V and 4 bases from J; junction bases left unmatched: 2. Germline V gene sequence: CDR1 LGHNA, CDR2 YNFKEQ. This CDR3 has 15 amino acids. CDR3 sequence reads: CASSQDHRGTGELFF. CDR3 bases: TGTGCCAGCAGCCAAGACCACAGGGGCACCGGGGAGCTGTTTTTT.

The V and J genes are TRBV3-1 (or the pseudogene TRBV3-2) and TRBJ1-1, with a possible D match to TRBD1 (5 bases). The germline V gene has CDR1 LGHDT and CDR2 YNNKEL (reference sequence). V lost 1 base and J 7 bases, leaving 10 bases between the germline ends. The CDR3 contains 13 residues. The CDR3 region has the DNA TGTGCCAGCAGCCAAGGGGCTCAGGGTGAAGCTTTCTTT. Amino acids: CASSQGAQGEAFF.

This clone was recorded once. V is TRBV19 and J is TRBJ2-1; D not resolved. Trimming shortened V by 4 bases and J by 2 bases, and 6 bases separated the two germline ends. Germline lookup yields CDR1 LNHDA and CDR2 SQIVND (reference sequence). The CDR3 sequence is 13 residues long. CDR3 sequence (DNA): TGTGCCAGTAGTACCTTAGCCTACAATGAGCAGTTCTTC. Its translation is CASSTLAYNEQFF.

This clone was observed once. The rearrangement uses TRBV30 and TRBJ2-3, with 8 positions matching TRBD2. With 4 bases clipped from V and 5 bases from J, the junction kept 8 bases outside the gene matches. In germline, CDR1 is GTSNPN, CDR2 SVGIG (reference sequence). This CDR3 contains 14 residues. In DNA, the CDR3 is TGTGCCTGGACGTCTAGCGGGCCGATAGATACGCAGTATTTT. This translates into CAWTSSGPIDTQYF.

The V call is TRBV25-1, the J call TRBJ2-7, with D perhaps TRBD2 (6 bases). Germline CDR1 reads MGHDK; CDR2 reads SYGVNS. The CDR3 is 14 residues long. V was cut by 11 bases and J by 3 bases, with 20 bases left in between. The chain's CDR3 is CAREAKRGNYEQYF. The CDR3 region has the DNA TGTGCCCGGGAAGCGAAACGGGGGAACTACGAGCAGTACTTC.

The chain links TRBV28 to TRBJ1-4; 7 bases are a match to TRBD1. The CDR3 contains 18 residues. Germline values: CDR1 MDHEN, CDR2 SYDVKM. V lost 2 bases, J lost 0 bases, and 9 bases stayed unmatched. The chain's CDR3 is CASSLGDREYATNEKLFF. Here the CDR3 DNA reads TGTGCCAGCAGTTTAGGAGACAGGGAGTATGCAACTAATGAAAAACTGTTTTTT. Complete variable domain (other parts from reference TRBV28 and TRBJ1-4): DVKVTQSSRYLVKRTGEKVFLECVQDMDHENMFWYRQDPGLGLRLIYFSYDVKMKEKGDIPEGYSVSREKKERFSLILESASTNQTSMYLCASSLGDREYATNEKLFFGSGTQLSVL.

This clone was detected only once. The V gene is TRBV6-5, the J gene TRBJ2-1, with TRBD2 matching over 13 bases. CDR3 length: 15 residues. J was trimmed by 3 bases and V by 5 bases; bases with no gene match: 1. CDR1 is MNHEY and CDR2 is SVGAGI in the germline V gene. The CDR3 nucleotides are TGTGCCAGCAGTCGGACTAGCGGGAGCTACAATGAGCAGTTCTTC. Translation gives CASSRTSGSYNEQFF.

This clone was seen more than once but under ten times. The V call is TRBV15, the J call TRBJ2-7; 8 bases map to TRBD1. CDR1 is LNHNV, CDR2 YYDKDF, per germline (reference sequence). Trimming removed 1 base from V and 3 bases from J; junction bases left unmatched: 2. The length of the CDR3 is 14 residues. The CDR3 sequence is CATSRGGTGYEQYF. CDR3 coding DNA: TGTGCCACCAGCAGAGGTGGGACAGGCTACGAGCAGTACTTC.